The present T cell receptor (beta chain) was sequenced within a study of T cells in Graves' hyperthyroidism and ophthalmopathy. Amplification of TCR beta CDR3 regions was performed using RNA transcripts as template. Primed by the HTBI set, a first-round RT-PCR was run on the TCR CDR3. TCRdb re-derived calls from the multiplex PCR reads in MiXCR, one entry per CDR3 protein. The sample shows 350,000 to 400,000 distinct CDR3 sequences, around 14% of them seen only once. This clonotype was counted many times. Material for sequencing was blood. The TCR sequence derives from a young woman with Graves' hyperthyroidism.

In DNA form, the CDR3 reads TGTGCCTGGACCCCCGGGAGGACCGGGGAGCTGTTTTTT. The encoded protein is CAWTPGRTGELFF. The chain couples TRBV30 to TRBJ2-2; 7 bases are a match to TRBD2. V trimming: 4 bases; J trimming: 5 bases; junction bases outside the gene matches: 4. The germline CDR1 and CDR2 sequences are GTSNPN and SVGIG (reference sequence). The CDR3 is made up of 13 amino acids.